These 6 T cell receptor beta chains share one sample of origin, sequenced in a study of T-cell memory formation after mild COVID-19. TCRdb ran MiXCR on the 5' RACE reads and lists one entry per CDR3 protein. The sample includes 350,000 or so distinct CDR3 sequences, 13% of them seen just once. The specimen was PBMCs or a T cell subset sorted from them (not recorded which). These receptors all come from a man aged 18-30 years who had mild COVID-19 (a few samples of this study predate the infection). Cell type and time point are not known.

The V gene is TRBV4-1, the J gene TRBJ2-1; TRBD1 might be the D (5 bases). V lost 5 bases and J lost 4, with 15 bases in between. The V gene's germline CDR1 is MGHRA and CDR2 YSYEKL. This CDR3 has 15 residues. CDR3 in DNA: TGCGCCAGCAGCACGGTTCCCGACAGATACAATGAGCAGTTCTTC. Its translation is CASSTVPDRYNEQFF.

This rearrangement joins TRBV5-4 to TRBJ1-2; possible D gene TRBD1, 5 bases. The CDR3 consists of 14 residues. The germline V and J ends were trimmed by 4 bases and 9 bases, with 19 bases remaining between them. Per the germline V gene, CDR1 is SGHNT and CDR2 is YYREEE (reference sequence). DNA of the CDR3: TGTGCCAGCAGCCCTGGGTTGACAGACTCTCGCTACACCTTC. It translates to CASSPGLTDSRYTF.

DNA of the CDR3: TGTGCCAGCAGCTATCCAGGATCGAGCTCCTACGAGCAGTACTTC. This sequence encodes CASSYPGSSSYEQYF. The genes are TRBV5-6 and TRBJ2-7; no definite D call. This CDR3 has 15 residues. V lost 3 bases and J lost 0, with 13 bases in between. The germline V gene encodes CDR1 SGHDT and CDR2 YYEEEE.

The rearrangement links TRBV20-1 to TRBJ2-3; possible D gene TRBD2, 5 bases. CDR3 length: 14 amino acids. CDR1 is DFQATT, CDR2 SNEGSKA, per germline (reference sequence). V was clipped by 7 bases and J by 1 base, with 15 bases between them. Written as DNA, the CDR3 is TGCAGTGTCGGGGATTATGTGGGCACAGATACGCAGTATTTT. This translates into CSVGDYVGTDTQYF.

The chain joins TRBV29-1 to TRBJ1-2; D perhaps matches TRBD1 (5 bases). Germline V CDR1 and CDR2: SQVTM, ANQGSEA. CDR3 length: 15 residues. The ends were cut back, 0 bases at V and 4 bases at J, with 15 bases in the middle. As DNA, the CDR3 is TGCAGCGTTGAAGATCCCCGTCCGGGGGGCTATGGCTACACCTTC. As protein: CSVEDPRPGGYGYTF.

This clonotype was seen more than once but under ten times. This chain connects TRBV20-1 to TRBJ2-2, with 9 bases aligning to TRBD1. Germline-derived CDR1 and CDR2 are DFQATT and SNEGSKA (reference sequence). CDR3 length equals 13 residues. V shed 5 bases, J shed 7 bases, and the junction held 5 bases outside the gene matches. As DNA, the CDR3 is TGCAGTGCTCCGGGACAGGGAATCGGGGAGCTGTTTTTT. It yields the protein CSAPGQGIGELFF.